Detailed here is one T cell receptor beta chain. Its antigen is not known. The CDR3 runs 13 residues. The germline V and J ends were trimmed by 7 bases and 5 bases, with 12 bases remaining between them. CDR1 is MDHEN and CDR2 is SYDVKM in the germline V gene. As it was prepared, the TCRbeta library received unique molecular identifiers. TCRdb fed the PCR reads into MiXCR, producing one record per CDR3 protein. The profile covers about 980,000 distinct CDR3 sequences, with around 30% appearing a single time and 25% to 35% taken by the ten largest. The sample originates from a study of T-cell reconstitution after alpha-beta-depleted transplantation in children. Study-wide results and caveats: One year post-transplant, T-cell counts and diversity were largely derived from T cells produced anew. Several hundred expanded graft clones reportedly gave rise to the alpha-beta T cells present about two months after transplant.

This clonotype was sampled from a boy under three years old who had a stem cell transplant for SCID, so the T cells may come from the graft donor. The chain joins TRBV28 to TRBJ2-1, with D tentatively TRBD1 (6 bases). Specimen: PBMCs, mostly from graft donor cells, collected 360 days after TCRalphabeta/CD19-depleted stem cell transplant. The DNA of the CDR3 is TGTGCCAGCAAACAGGGTTGGGACAATGAGCAGTTCTTC. This sequence encodes CASKQGWDNEQFF. Combining the CDR3 with reference TRBV28 and TRBJ2-1 gives the whole variable domain DVKVTQSSRYLVKRTGEKVFLECVQDMDHENMFWYRQDPGLGLRLIYFSYDVKMKEKGDIPEGYSVSREKKERFSLILESASTNQTSMYLCASKQGWDNEQFFGPGTRLTVL.